What follows are 18 T cell receptor beta chains derived from one specimen sequenced in a study of cytomegalovirus exposure and HLA in healthy donors (dated by TCRdb to the late 2010s). The library relied on the immunoSEQ multiplex PCR assay. The multiplex PCR relied on a mix of 60 forward primers for TCR Vbeta segments and 13 reverse primers for TCR Jbeta segments. The source is immuneACCESS, and TCRdb retained only in-frame sequences with V and J called. Part of the clones is not carried over; for the studies checked, unresolved V genes explain less than half of this, and the remainder is unexplained. The sample has around 210,000 clones on record, more than 75% of them singletons. In total, the top ten clones hold roughly 0.26% of the sample. The sample taken for sequencing was PBMCs. Receptor source: a girl aged 2 to 10 in good health and CMV-seronegative.

This clone was seen only once. The chain is built from TRBV7-8 and TRBJ2-1, with TRBD2 identical over 7 bases. The CDR3 is 19 residues long. Germline V gene data show CDR1 as SGHVS and CDR2 as FQNEAQ. With V trimmed by 5 bases and J by 1 base, 17 bases remained unmatched. This chain's CDR3 is CASSLPAGVGGLSYNEQFF. CDR3 in DNA: TGTGCCAGCAGCCTCCCCGCCGGGGTGGGGGGGTTGTCCTACAATGAGCAGTTCTTC.

The chain links TRBV6-1 to TRBJ2-7, with TRBD1 matching over 8 bases. Germline V CDR1 and CDR2: MNHNS, SASEGT. Unmatched junction bases numbered 11, after V lost 4 bases and J lost 3 bases. The CDR3 is 16 amino acids. The CDR3 reads CASSGGPGQANYEQYF. In DNA, the CDR3 is TGTGCCAGCAGTGGGGGCCCGGGACAGGCGAACTACGAGCAGTACTTC.

The chain couples TRBV7-2 to TRBJ1-1; 8 nucleotides match TRBD1. The germline V gene has CDR1 SGHTA and CDR2 FQGNSA. V shed 4 bases, J shed 1 base, and the junction held 8 bases outside the gene matches. There are 16 residues in the CDR3. The CDR3 coding sequence is TGTGCCAGCAGCTCAGATATTGGGACAGGGAACACTGAAGCTTTCTTT. Translated, it gives CASSSDIGTGNTEAFF.

In its sample, this clone was seen a few times. The chain uses TRBV18 and TRBJ2-1; 11 bases agree with TRBD2. CDR3 size: 19 residues. V gave up 0 bases and J gave up 4 bases; unmatched junction bases: 11. Germline loops: CDR1 KGHSH, CDR2 LQKENI. The CDR3 spells CASSPPTWRGTSGYNEQFF. The DNA for the CDR3 is TGTGCCAGCTCACCACCAACATGGAGGGGGACTAGCGGTTACAATGAGCAGTTCTTC.

This chain uses TRBV19 with TRBJ2-7, with 8 bases identical to TRBD2. Trimming at V came to 6 bases and at J to 4 bases, leaving 8 bases not matched to a gene. Germline lookup yields CDR1 LNHDA and CDR2 SQIVND (reference sequence). The CDR3 loop spans 14 amino acids. The CDR3: CASSPAGGSYEQYF. CDR3 DNA sequence: TGTGCCAGTAGCCCGGCGGGGGGCTCTTACGAGCAGTACTTC.

This sequence joins TRBV4-1 and TRBJ2-2; tentative D call: TRBD1 (7 bases). Trimming cost V 4 bases and J 4 bases, with 13 bases left between them. This CDR3 contains 15 residues. CDR1 is MGHRA, CDR2 YSYEKL, per germline. The CDR3 DNA sequence: TGCGCCAGCAGCCCGGAGGGGGCGACCACCGGGGAGCTGTTTTTT. As protein: CASSPEGATTGELFF.

The J gene is TRBJ1-1, the V gene TRBV30, with D uncertain. The V end was cut by 4 bases, the J end by 2 bases, with 8 bases between. CDR3 size: 12 residues. Germline CDR1 is GTSNPN and CDR2 is SVGIG (reference sequence). The CDR3 DNA reads as TGTGCCTGGATGAGGGATAACACTGAAGCTTTCTTT. Protein sequence: CAWMRDNTEAFF.

The V and J genes are TRBV7-9 and TRBJ2-2, with 7 bases matching TRBD1. After removal of 3 bases from V and 6 bases from J, the junction contained 10 bases not matched to a gene. This CDR3 comprises 16 residues. Germline V gene lookup returns CDR1 SEHNR and CDR2 FQNEAQ (reference sequence). CDR3 bases: TGTGCCAGCAGCTTCGAAGGGACAGCATTATCCGGGGAGCTGTTTTTT. This encodes CASSFEGTALSGELFF.

The chain joins TRBV5-1 to TRBJ2-2; D remains ambiguous. The V end lost 0 bases, the J end lost 2 bases, and 2 bases lay between the germline ends. The CDR3 has 13 residues. The germline V gene encodes CDR1 SGHRS and CDR2 YFSETQ. The CDR3 DNA follows: TGCGCCAGCAGCTTGGCAAACACCGGGGAGCTGTTTTTT. Amino acids: CASSLANTGELFF.

V and J are TRBV7-9 and TRBJ2-7, with a possible D match to TRBD1 (6 bases). V was shortened by 6 bases and J by 6 bases, with 18 bases between the two germline ends. CDR3 length: 14 amino acids. The germline CDR1 and CDR2 sequences are SEHNR and FQNEAQ (reference sequence). CDR3 DNA sequence: TGTGCCAGCAGATCAGAGGGGGTGAATTTCGAGCAGTACTTC. Translated: CASRSEGVNFEQYF. Drawing the rest from reference TRBV7-9 and TRBJ2-7, the complete variable domain is DTGVSQNPRHKITKRGQNVTFRCDPISEHNRLYWYRQTLGQGPEFLTYFQNEAQLEKSRLLSDRFSAERPKGSFSTLEIQRTEQGDSAMYLCASRSEGVNFEQYFGPGTRLTVT.

The rearrangement joins TRBV4-1 to TRBJ2-7; D uncertain. The CDR3 length is 15 residues. Trimming shortened V by 1 base and J by 1 base, and 11 bases separated the two germline ends. Looked up from germline, CDR1 is MGHRA and CDR2 is YSYEKL. As DNA, the CDR3 is TGCGCCAGCAGCCAAGTTGTACGCGGTTCCTACGAGCAGTACTTC. Translation gives CASSQVVRGSYEQYF.

The chain's CDR3 is CASSATGYQPQHF. In DNA form, the CDR3 reads TGCGCCAGCAGTGCGACGGGTTATCAGCCCCAGCATTTT. This chain connects TRBV10-1 to TRBJ1-5; no reliable D call. The CDR3 is 13 amino acids. V was trimmed by 4 bases and J by 5 bases, leaving 9 bases between them. Per the germline V gene, CDR1 is WNHNN and CDR2 is SYGVQD (reference sequence).

This sequence joins TRBV7-9 and TRBJ2-3; the D gene is possibly TRBD2 (5 bases). Germline CDR1 and CDR2: SEHNR and FQNEAQ (reference sequence). The CDR3 spans 14 residues. Trimming cost V 4 bases and J 1 base, with 9 bases left between them. CDR3 residues: CASSSRTGTDTQYF. CDR3 nucleotide sequence: TGTGCCAGCAGCTCACGGACTGGCACAGATACGCAGTATTTT.

The chain couples TRBV6-6 to TRBJ2-1, with D tentatively TRBD1 (6 bases). V was cut by 6 bases and J by 4 bases, with 10 bases left in between. This CDR3 has 13 amino acids. Germline CDR1 and CDR2: MNHNY and SVGAGI (reference sequence). The CDR3 region has the DNA TGTGCCAGCAGCCGGGACAAATACAATGAGCAGTTCTTC. This gives the protein CASSRDKYNEQFF.

With respect to this clone: A junction end diverges from the germline sequence, so it may reflect a read error. CDR3 coding DNA: TGTGCCAGCAGGGAATCCCGGGACAGGCTAAATGAGCAGTTCTTC. This gives the protein CASRESRDRLNEQFF. The gene calls are TRBV25-1 and TRBJ2-1; 8 bases map to TRBD1. The germline V gene has CDR1 MGHDK and CDR2 SYGVNS. This CDR3 has 15 amino acids. Full variable domain (remainder filled in from reference TRBV25-1 and TRBJ2-1): EADIYQTPRYLVIGTGKKITLECSQTMGHDKMYWYQQDPGMELHLIHYSYGVNSTEKGDLSSESTVSRIRTEHFPLTLESARPSHTSQYLCASRESRDRLNEQFFGPGTRLTVL.

The CDR3 DNA follows: TGTGCCAGCAGTTACTTTTCACAGGGGTTAGGCACTGAAGCTTTCTTT. Translating it yields CASSYFSQGLGTEAFF. The chain recombines TRBV6-5 with TRBJ1-1; 7 bases align to TRBD1. The ends lost 1 base at V and 4 bases at J; junction bases unmatched: 9. The CDR3 is made up of 16 amino acids. Germline lookup yields CDR1 MNHEY and CDR2 SVGAGI.

This chain uses TRBV27 with TRBJ2-1; D remains ambiguous. The CDR3 is 13 residues long. Germline V gene sequence: CDR1 MNHEY, CDR2 SMNVEV (reference sequence). V was pared by 3 bases and J by 3 bases, with 6 bases between. CDR3 protein: CASSFTVYNEQFF. The CDR3 bases are TGTGCCAGCAGTTTCACTGTCTACAATGAGCAGTTCTTC.

The chain has TRBV19 and TRBJ2-1; 10 nucleotides line up with TRBD1. J gave up 3 bases and V 4 bases, and 9 bases lay outside the gene matches. Germline V gives CDR1 LNHDA, CDR2 SQIVND (reference sequence). This CDR3 region has 17 residues. This chain's CDR3 is CASSTSVDRGNYNEQFF. Written as DNA, the CDR3 is TGTGCCAGTAGTACAAGCGTGGACAGGGGGAACTACAATGAGCAGTTCTTC. The full variable domain, completed using reference TRBV19 and TRBJ2-1, is DGGITQSPKYLFRKEGQNVTLSCEQNLNHDAMYWYRQDPGQGLRLIYYSQIVNDFQKGDIAEGYSVSREKKESFPLTVTSAQKNPTAFYLCASSTSVDRGNYNEQFFGPGTRLTVL.